This record covers a single TCR beta chain. In the original workflow: Amplification of reference gene primers provided the estimated nucleated cell counts. Sequencing used immunoSEQ multiplex PCR; TCRdb keeps in-frame clones, though not all of them. V and J calls plus clone size are reproduced from that table; the DNA served to infer D and trimming. The sample contains about 120,000 clones, 60% to 80% of which appear only once. The data originate from a study of blood T cell repertoires in COVID-19. Study context: Acute and convalescent COVID-19 samples came from the United States, Italy and Spain. Sources were T cells, B-cell-depleted T cells, or PBMCs; the material itself was cDNA or gDNA.

The clonotype comes from a woman older than 75 with active or convalescent COVID-19. Sequencing was performed on peripheral blood.

The CDR3 sequence: CASSWQGVTYEQYF. The CDR3 DNA reads TGTGCCAGCAGTTGGCAGGGGGTGACCTACGAGCAGTACTTC. V usage is TRBV28 and J usage is TRBJ2-7; 7 nucleotides match TRBD1. Unmatched junction bases numbered 5, after V lost 4 bases and J lost 2 bases. CDR3 length: 14 residues. Germline CDR1 reads MDHEN; CDR2 reads SYDVKM.